This TCR beta chain derives from a study of blood T cell repertoires in COVID-19. Study background: Italy, Spain and the United States were the sources of the convalescent and acute COVID-19 samples.

TCRdb's table, derived via immunoSEQ multiplex PCR, lists solely in-frame clones and lacks some. The profile shows about 100,000 clones, around four fifths of them singletons. The CDR3 sequence is 13 residues long. Trimming removed 6 bases at V and 8 bases at J, with 16 bases between. CDR1 and CDR2 (germline): MRHNA, SNTAGT. Sequencing was done on a sample of peripheral blood. This TCR was sampled from a woman in her seventies with acute or convalescent COVID-19. The V gene is TRBV6-4, the J gene TRBJ1-2, with D unclear. The chain's CDR3 is CASRQDSKYGYTF. The CDR3 region has the DNA TGTGCCAGCAGGCAGGATTCCAAATACGGCTACACCTTC.